This passage covers 12 T cell receptor beta chains from one sample sequenced in a study of blood T cell repertoires in COVID-19. The method was immunoSEQ multiplex PCR; TCRdb's version includes in-frame clones alone and lacks a portion of them. This sample has about 150,000 clones, with about 90% found just once. The sequenced material came from peripheral blood. All receptors derive from a middle-aged man with acute or convalescent COVID-19.

The CDR3 bases are TGTGCCAGCAGCACCACGACAGGGAGCTCTGGAAACACCATATATTTT. It translates to CASSTTTGSSGNTIYF. V and J are TRBV11-2 and TRBJ1-3; 7 bases align to TRBD1. The CDR3 loop spans 16 amino acids. CDR1 is SGHAT and CDR2 is FQNNGV in the germline V gene. The J segment lost 0 bases and the V segment lost 5 bases, leaving 7 bases of the junction unmatched.

The chain carries TRBV28 and TRBJ1-5; no definite D call. The CDR3 covers 12 residues. V was shortened by 2 bases and J by 6 bases, with 5 bases between the two germline ends. CDR1 MDHEN and CDR2 SYDVKM come from the germline V gene. The CDR3 DNA sequence: TGTGCCAGCAGTTTAGAGGGTCAGCCCCAGCATTTT. Translation: CASSLEGQPQHF.

CDR3 coding DNA: TGTGCCAGTAGTATTAGGGAGGGTGACTACGAGCAGTACTTC. Translated, it gives CASSIREGDYEQYF. This chain connects TRBV19 to TRBJ2-7, with 7 bases aligning to TRBD2. The germline V gene has CDR1 LNHDA and CDR2 SQIVND (reference sequence). V was pared by 3 bases and J by 3 bases, with 5 bases of the junction left unmatched. The CDR3 is made up of 14 amino acids.

The J gene is TRBJ1-6, the V gene TRBV11-1; TRBD1 matches 9 bases. The length of the CDR3 is 15 residues. V was pared by 1 base and J by 9 bases, with 4 bases of the junction left unmatched. Germline V gives CDR1 SGHAT, CDR2 FQDESV (reference sequence). CDR3 in DNA: TGTGCCAGCAGCTTAGAGTTGACAGGGGGTTCACCCCTCCACTTT. Its translation is CASSLELTGGSPLHF.

The V and J genes are TRBV27 and TRBJ1-6; D is ambiguous. CDR1 is MNHEY and CDR2 is SMNVEV in the germline V gene (reference sequence). The V end was cut by 0 bases, the J end by 7 bases, with 16 bases between. The CDR3 sequence is 17 residues long. Written as DNA, the CDR3 is TGTGCCAGCAGTTTATCCTCCTTTAGAGGCTCCAATTCACCCCTCCACTTT. Its protein product is CASSLSSFRGSNSPLHF.

The CDR3 reads CASSPGTGSYGYTF. CDR3 DNA sequence: TGTGCCAGCAGCCCCGGGACAGGTTCCTATGGCTACACCTTC. This chain links TRBV5-5 with TRBJ1-2; TRBD1 aligns across 8 bases. Germline CDR1 is SGHKS and CDR2 is YYEKEE (reference sequence). The CDR3 contains 14 residues. V was pared by 4 bases and J by 4 bases, with 6 bases of the junction left unmatched.

The CDR3 DNA sequence: TGTGCCAGCAGCTTCGACAGAATCACCTACGAGCAGTACGTC. Translation gives CASSFDRITYEQYV. The J gene is TRBJ2-7, the V gene TRBV9; TRBD1 might be the D (5 bases). The CDR3 totals 14 residues. V was shortened by 4 bases and J by 2 bases, with 13 bases between the two germline ends. Germline loops: CDR1 SGDLS, CDR2 YYNGEE.

This chain connects TRBV5-1 to TRBJ2-3; 7 nucleotides align to TRBD1. With V trimmed by 4 bases and J by 5 bases, 13 bases remained unmatched. The CDR3 spans 16 residues. From germline, CDR1 is SGHRS and CDR2 YFSETQ. CDR3 coding DNA: TGCGCCAGCAGCATATTTGGGACAGACGGAATAGATACGCAGTATTTT. Translated: CASSIFGTDGIDTQYF.

This clone was observed once. V is TRBV5-1 and J is TRBJ1-1; TRBD1 aligns across 7 bases. This CDR3 is built from 16 residues. The V segment lost 4 bases and the J segment 0 bases; nucleotides outside the gene matches: 9. The germline gives CDR1 SGHRS, CDR2 YFSETQ. The CDR3 sequence: CASSLSTGTVNTEAFF. The CDR3 coding sequence is TGCGCCAGCAGCCTTTCAACCGGGACAGTGAACACTGAAGCTTTCTTT.

The chain employs TRBV7-9 and TRBJ2-3, with 16 nucleotides matching TRBD2. Trimming at V came to 2 bases and at J to 5 bases, leaving 7 bases not matched to a gene. The CDR3 length is 18 residues. Germline values: CDR1 SEHNR, CDR2 FQNEAQ (reference sequence). CDR3 sequence: CASSLRGLAGGPKDTQYF. CDR3 bases: TGTGCCAGCAGCTTAAGGGGACTAGCGGGGGGGCCCAAAGATACGCAGTATTTT. Together with reference TRBV7-9 and TRBJ2-3, the CDR3 gives the full variable domain: DTGVSQNPRHKITKRGQNVTFRCDPISEHNRLYWYRQTLGQGPEFLTYFQNEAQLEKSRLLSDRFSAERPKGSFSTLEIQRTEQGDSAMYLCASSLRGLAGGPKDTQYFGPGTRLTVL.

The chain is built from TRBV7-8 and TRBJ1-5; D not resolved. The V gene lost 1 base and the J gene lost 1 base, with 11 bases spanning the gap. The germline V gene has CDR1 SGHVS and CDR2 FQNEAQ. The CDR3 runs 16 residues. The CDR3 loop is CASSLDSPRSNQPQHF. In DNA form, the CDR3 reads TGTGCCAGCAGCTTAGATAGCCCTAGAAGCAATCAGCCCCAGCATTTT.

This chain connects TRBV18 to TRBJ1-5; the D is unclear. CDR1 and CDR2 (germline): KGHSH, LQKENI. Between the trimmed V and J ends, which lost 6 bases and 2 bases, there was a span of 11 bases. The CDR3 spans 14 residues. The CDR3 here is CASSTLEGNQPQHF. CDR3 sequence (DNA): TGTGCCAGCTCGACCCTAGAAGGCAATCAGCCCCAGCATTTT.